A single sample gave rise to the 25 T cell receptor beta chains below, sequenced in a study of control samples from healthy donors and cancer patients. Profiling relied on immunoSEQ multiplex PCR, and the TCRdb table lists in-frame clones only, not all of them. This table has roughly 130,000 clones, roughly 95% appearing once. Sequenced: blood. These receptors were obtained from a man aged 25 to 40 in good health.

The chain links TRBV15 to TRBJ2-7; D is ambiguous. Germline lookup yields CDR1 LNHNV and CDR2 YYDKDF (reference sequence). The CDR3 has 15 residues. V shed 1 base and J shed 4 bases, with 14 bases lying between them. The CDR3 reads CATSRAEVGKYEQYF. In DNA form, the CDR3 reads TGTGCCACCAGCAGAGCCGAGGTAGGGAAATACGAGCAGTACTTC.

The chain joins TRBV6-6 to TRBJ1-3, with no clear D. CDR3 length equals 16 residues. CDR1 is MNHNY and CDR2 is SVGAGI in the germline V gene (reference sequence). V shed 0 bases and J shed 3 bases, with 12 bases lying between them. The CDR3 DNA sequence: TGTGCCAGCAGTTACTCTTTTGGCAGGAGTGGAAACACCATATATTTT. Amino acid sequence: CASSYSFGRSGNTIYF.

CDR3 sequence reads: CASSQGPQGYEQFF. The CDR3 DNA follows: TGCGCCAGCAGCCAAGGGCCACAGGGGTATGAGCAGTTCTTC. The rearrangement joins TRBV4-3 to TRBJ2-1; 7 bases are shared with TRBD1. Germline CDR1 is LGHNA and CDR2 is YSLEER. This CDR3 region has 14 residues. V trimming: 1 base; J trimming: 8 bases; junction bases outside the gene matches: 5.

The chain links TRBV6-2 or TRBV6-3 to TRBJ1-6, with D possibly being TRBD1 (5 bases). CDR1 and CDR2 (germline): MNHEY, SVGEGT. Trimming cost V 2 bases and J 0 bases, with 8 bases left between them. CDR3 length equals 16 residues. The CDR3 DNA is TGTGCCAGCAGTTACGGGGCCAGCTCCTATAATTCACCCCTCCACTTT. The encoded protein is CASSYGASSYNSPLHF.

CDR3 bases: TGTGCCAGCAGCTTATGGGACCGACACTCCTACGAGCAGTACTTC. This translates into CASSLWDRHSYEQYF. This chain connects TRBV7-2 to TRBJ2-7; possibly TRBD1 or TRBD2 for D (5 bases each). The germline V gene has CDR1 SGHTA and CDR2 FQGNSA. The CDR3 is 15 residues long. Trimming removed 2 bases at V and 0 bases at J, with 11 bases between.

CDR3: CASSQPRGDGYTF. For the CDR3, the DNA is TGCGCCAGCAGCCAACCCAGAGGGGATGGCTACACCTTC. The V and J genes are TRBV4-1 and TRBJ1-2, with a weak D call TRBD1 (5 bases). There are 13 residues in the CDR3. The V end was cut by 2 bases, the J end by 6 bases, with 10 bases between. The germline gives CDR1 MGHRA, CDR2 YSYEKL.

The chain employs TRBV7-2 and TRBJ2-2; D gene ambiguous. Trimming took 4 bases from V and 5 from J, leaving 5 bases between them. This CDR3 is built from 12 residues. Looked up from germline, CDR1 is SGHTA and CDR2 is FQGNSA. As DNA, the CDR3 is TGTGCCAGCAGCTCAGGAACCGGGGAGCTGTTTTTT. This translates into CASSSGTGELFF.

This clone is a singleton in its sample. The chain employs TRBV7-8 and TRBJ1-2; D call uncertain. The V gene lost 3 bases and the J gene lost 4 bases, with 15 bases spanning the gap. This CDR3 contains 15 residues. Germline CDR1 reads SGHVS; CDR2 reads FQNEAQ. The CDR3 DNA sequence: TGTGCCAGCAGCTTTAACAGTATCGAACCCTATGGCTACACCTTC. This sequence encodes CASSFNSIEPYGYTF.

The chain employs TRBV5-1 and TRBJ2-5, with 7 bases identical to TRBD1. This CDR3 region has 16 residues. V dropped 0 bases and J dropped 5; count of bases not matched to a gene: 10. CDR1 and CDR2 from the germline V gene are SGHRS and YFSETQ. CDR3 nucleotide sequence: TGCGCCAGCAGCTTGGATGAGGGGGCGCTGGGGGAGACCCAGTACTTC. Protein product: CASSLDEGALGETQYF. The full variable domain, in which reference TRBV5-1 and TRBJ2-5 provide the parts outside the CDR3, is KAGVTQTPRYLIKTRGQQVTLSCSPISGHRSVSWYQQTPGQGLQFLFEYFSETQRNKGNFPGRFSGRQFSNSRSEMNVSTLELGDSALYLCASSLDEGALGETQYFGPGTRLLVL.

This chain links TRBV6-5 with TRBJ2-4, with a weak D call TRBD2 (6 bases). Trimming pared 8 bases from V and 0 bases from J, leaving 11 bases between. Germline lookup yields CDR1 MNHEY and CDR2 SVGAGI. The CDR3 extends over 14 amino acids. The chain's CDR3 is CASCGDLAKNIQYF. The CDR3 DNA sequence: TGTGCCAGCTGCGGGGACTTAGCCAAAAACATTCAGTACTTC.

The chain combines TRBV19 with TRBJ2-7; weak D call: TRBD2 (5 bases). Germline V lookup: CDR1 LNHDA, CDR2 SQIVND (reference sequence). Trimming took 4 bases from V and 2 from J, leaving 12 bases between them. The CDR3 extends over 14 amino acids. The CDR3 is CASSKVLRAYEQYF. The DNA for the CDR3 is TGTGCCAGTAGTAAGGTTCTGAGGGCCTACGAGCAGTACTTC.

This rearrangement joins TRBV19 to TRBJ1-6; D unclear. V was shortened by 9 bases and J by 3 bases, with 9 bases between the two germline ends. This CDR3 is 13 amino acids long. In germline, CDR1 is LNHDA, CDR2 SQIVND (reference sequence). CDR3 nucleotide sequence: TGTGCCAGCCAACAGCTCTATAATTCACCCCTCCACTTT. It translates to CASQQLYNSPLHF.

The chain couples TRBV5-5 to TRBJ2-7; TRBD1 matches at 11 bases. The CDR3 runs to 16 residues. After removal of 3 bases from V and 2 bases from J, the junction contained 7 bases not matched to a gene. Germline CDR1 SGHKS, CDR2 YYEKEE (reference sequence). CDR3 region: CASSSYRDRGAYEQYF. CDR3 DNA: TGTGCCAGCAGCTCCTACCGGGACAGGGGGGCCTACGAGCAGTACTTC.

The V call is TRBV6-5, the J call TRBJ1-2, with D unclear. Trimming stripped 2 bases from V and 2 bases from J, with 3 bases between. Germline lookup yields CDR1 MNHEY and CDR2 SVGAGI. The CDR3 runs to 12 residues. The chain's CDR3 is CASSYNNYGYTF. CDR3 DNA: TGTGCCAGCAGTTACAACAACTATGGCTACACCTTC.

The chain joins TRBV5-6 to TRBJ1-2; D is ambiguous. V lost 3 bases to trimming and J lost 6 bases, with 12 bases between them. Germline V CDR1 and CDR2: SGHDT, YYEEEE. The CDR3 spans 13 residues. CDR3 nucleotide sequence: TGTGCCAGCAGCTGGTCCGAAACCAATGGCTACACCTTC. This gives the protein CASSWSETNGYTF.

This clone was counted a single time. The rearrangement uses TRBV19 and TRBJ1-6; D is possibly TRBD1 (6 bases). Germline CDR1 and CDR2: LNHDA and SQIVND (reference sequence). The CDR3 has 17 residues. Trimming cost V 5 bases and J 2 bases, with 16 bases left between them. The CDR3 spells CASSARDTLAYNSPLHF. The CDR3 nucleotides read TGTGCCAGTAGTGCCAGGGACACCCTGGCCTATAATTCACCCCTCCACTTT.

V gene TRBV7-8 combines with J gene TRBJ2-1; the match to TRBD2 covers 9 bases. This CDR3 has 15 amino acids. Trimming at V came to 2 bases and at J to 6 bases, leaving 5 bases not matched to a gene. The V gene's germline CDR1 is SGHVS and CDR2 FQNEAQ. The CDR3 nucleotides read TGTGCCAGCAGCTTATTGGCGGGGGGGCCCAATGAGCAGTTCTTC. Protein product: CASSLLAGGPNEQFF.

The chain links TRBV16 to TRBJ1-5, with D possibly TRBD1 on 6 matching bases. The V gene lost 0 bases and the J gene lost 3 bases, with 9 bases spanning the gap. This CDR3 is 15 amino acids long. CDR1 KGHSY and CDR2 FQNENV come from the germline V gene. The DNA for the CDR3 is TGTGCCAGCAGCCAATCTACAGGGACCAATCAGCCCCAGCATTTT. It is translated as CASSQSTGTNQPQHF.

The chain combines TRBV7-2 with TRBJ1-3, with D possibly matching TRBD1 (6 bases). The germline gives CDR1 SGHTA, CDR2 FQGNSA. This CDR3 has 16 amino acids. The V and J ends lost 5 bases and 1 base respectively, with 15 bases between them. CDR3 coding DNA: TGTGCCAGCAGCCCACAGGGATACCTGTCTGGAAACACCATATATTTT. Its protein is CASSPQGYLSGNTIYF.

This clone was recorded only once. The chain has TRBV4-3 and TRBJ1-6, with no clear D. Per germline, CDR1 LGHNA and CDR2 YSLEER. CDR3 length: 14 residues. V lost 2 bases and J lost 7, with 9 bases in between. The chain's CDR3 is CASSQQGRNSPLHF. DNA for the CDR3: TGCGCCAGCAGCCAACAAGGCCGGAATTCACCCCTCCACTTT.

This sequence joins TRBV2 and TRBJ2-2; TRBD1 or TRBD2 may be the D gene (5 bases each). CDR1 is SNHLY and CDR2 is FYNNEI in the germline V gene. Trimming left V 1 base short and J 3 bases short, with 6 bases between. This CDR3 has 14 amino acids. The DNA for the CDR3 is TGTGCCAGCAGTGAAGGGGGGTACACCGGGGAGCTGTTTTTT. Its protein is CASSEGGYTGELFF.

CDR3: CASSLERAGWNTGELFF. Written as DNA, the CDR3 is TGTGCCAGCAGCTTAGAACGTGCGGGGTGGAACACCGGGGAGCTGTTTTTT. J is TRBJ2-2 and V is TRBV7-6; D possibly corresponds to TRBD2 (6 bases). The CDR3 runs 17 residues. The V gene lost 1 base and the J gene lost 1 base, with 13 bases spanning the gap. CDR1 and CDR2 (germline): SGHVS, FNYEAQ.

The chain employs TRBV4-2 and TRBJ2-2; TRBD1 aligns across 8 bases. The CDR3 extends over 18 amino acids. With V trimmed by 1 base and J by 5 bases, 12 bases remained unmatched. Germline V gene sequence: CDR1 LGHNA, CDR2 YNFKEQ. CDR3: CASSQVATGARGTGELFF. CDR3 nucleotides: TGTGCCAGCAGCCAAGTGGCGACAGGGGCTAGGGGGACCGGGGAGCTGTTTTTT.

The chain has TRBV28 and TRBJ1-4; the D gene is possibly TRBD1 (6 bases). CDR3 size: 17 residues. Trimming took 2 bases from V and 8 from J, leaving 21 bases between them. Per germline, CDR1 MDHEN and CDR2 SYDVKM. The CDR3, as DNA: TGTGCCAGCAGTTTACTCTATACGGGGCACAGGGAAGAAAAACTGTTTTTT. This gives the protein CASSLLYTGHREEKLFF. The entire variable domain, with the rest obtained from reference TRBV28 and TRBJ1-4, is as follows: DVKVTQSSRYLVKRTGEKVFLECVQDMDHENMFWYRQDPGLGLRLIYFSYDVKMKEKGDIPEGYSVSREKKERFSLILESASTNQTSMYLCASSLLYTGHREEKLFFGSGTQLSVL.

The chain carries TRBV5-8 and TRBJ1-2; D is undetermined. Germline lookup yields CDR1 SGHTS and CDR2 YDEGEE. Trimming stripped 1 base from V and 13 bases from J, with 14 bases between. CDR3 length: 12 amino acids. Written as DNA, the CDR3 is TGTGCCAGCAGCTTGAGGTTAGGGCAGGTCACCTTC. Amino acids: CASSLRLGQVTF.